This T cell receptor (beta chain) was profiled in a study of blood T cell repertoires in COVID-19. At the level of the study: Spain, Italy and the United States supplied samples that represented acute and convalescent COVID-19.

In the source study's methods: Nucleated cell number was recorded as an estimate derived from reference gene primer amplification. Repertoires were generated with immunoSEQ multiplex PCR, while TCRdb's copy carries only in-frame clones and drops some. V and J calls plus clone size are reproduced from that table; the DNA served to infer D and trimming. Of tens of thousands of clones listed, roughly 85% are singletons. Germline V CDR1 and CDR2: SNHLY, FYNNEI. Losses at the gene ends were 8 bases for V and 3 bases for J; bases not matched to a gene: 10. The CDR3 is made up of 16 amino acids. Source material: peripheral blood. The chain joins TRBV2 to TRBJ2-5, with 12 bases aligning to TRBD2. The sequence came from a man in his fifties or sixties with active or convalescent COVID-19. In nucleotides, the CDR3 is TGTGCCAGCTCCCCGGTCCGACTAGCGGGAGAAGAGACCCAGTACTTC. This codes for CASSPVRLAGEETQYF.